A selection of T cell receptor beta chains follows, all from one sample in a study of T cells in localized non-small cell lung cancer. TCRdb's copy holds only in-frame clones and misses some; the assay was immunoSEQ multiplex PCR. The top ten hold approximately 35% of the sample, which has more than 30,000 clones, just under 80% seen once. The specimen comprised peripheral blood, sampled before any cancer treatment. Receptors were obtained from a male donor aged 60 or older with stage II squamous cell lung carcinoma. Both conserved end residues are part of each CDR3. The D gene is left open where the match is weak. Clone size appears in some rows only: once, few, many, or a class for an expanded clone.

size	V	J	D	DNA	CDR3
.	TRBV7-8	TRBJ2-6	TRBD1	TGTGCCAGCAGCGTATCGCCCGACAGGGTCGGGGCCAACGTCCTGACTTTC	CASSVSPDRVGANVLTF
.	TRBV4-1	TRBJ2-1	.	TGCGCCAGCAGCCCCCCCCAAGGAGGCGAGGTGGCTGAGCAGTTCTTC	CASSPPQGGEVAEQFF
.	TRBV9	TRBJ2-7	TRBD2	TGTGCCAGCAGCACACCCGGAGAGCGGGGGAGCTACGAGCAGTACTTC	CASSTPGERGSYEQYF
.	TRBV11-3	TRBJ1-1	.	TGTGCCAGCAGCTTCATAGTGAACACTGAAGCTTTCTTT	CASSFIVNTEAFF
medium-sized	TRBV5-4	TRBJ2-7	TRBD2	TGTGCCAGCAGTTTTGTAGCCGGGACTAGCGCGTACTACGAGCAGTACTTC	CASSFVAGTSAYYEQYF
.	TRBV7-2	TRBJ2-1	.	TGTGCCAGCAGCCCCGAGGCGGGTCACAATGAGCAGTTCTTC	CASSPEAGHNEQFF
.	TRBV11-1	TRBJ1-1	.	TGTGCCAGCAGCTTGGGACAGAACACTGAAGCTTTCTTT	CASSLGQNTEAFF
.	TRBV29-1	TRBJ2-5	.	TGCAGCGTGCAAAGGAGGTGGGAGACCCAGTACTTC	CSVQRRWETQYF
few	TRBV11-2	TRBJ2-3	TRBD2	TGTGCCAGCAGCTGGACTAGCGGCGGCACAGATACGCAGTATTTT	CASSWTSGGTDTQYF
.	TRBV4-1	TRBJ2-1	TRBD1	TGCGCCAGCAGCCGCGGACAGGGGGCTTGGAATGAGCAGTTCTTC	CASSRGQGAWNEQFF
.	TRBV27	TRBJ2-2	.	TGTGCCAGCAGACCTAAGATCCCCGGGGAGCTGTTTTTT	CASRPKIPGELFF
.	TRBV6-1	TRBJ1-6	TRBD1	TGTGCCAGCAGTGGTGGGACAGGGTCCCTCTCCTATAATTCACCCCTCCACTTT	CASSGGTGSLSYNSPLHF
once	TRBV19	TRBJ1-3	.	TGTGCCAGTATCCCGGGGGCGGCTGGAAACACCATATATTTT	CASIPGAAGNTIYF
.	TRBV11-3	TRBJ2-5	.	TGTGCCAGCAGCTTACGAAACTCGAAAGCCCAAGAGACCCAGTACTTC	CASSLRNSKAQETQYF
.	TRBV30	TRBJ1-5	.	TGTGCCTGGAGTGTCTCCGGAGTGCCCCAGCATTTT	CAWSVSGVPQHF
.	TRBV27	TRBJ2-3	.	TGTGCCAGCAGCCCTCTGAGGGGTCCAGATACGCAGTATTTT	CASSPLRGPDTQYF
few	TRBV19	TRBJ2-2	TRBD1	TGTGCCAGTAGGAATAGGGACAGGGGGCGTACCGGGGAGCTGTTTTTT	CASRNRDRGRTGELFF
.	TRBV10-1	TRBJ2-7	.	TGCGCCAGTCACGGGGAGCGCGAGCAGTACTTC	CASHGEREQYF
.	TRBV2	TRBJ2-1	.	TGTGCCAGCAGAACGGGAGTTTCCTACAATGAGCAGTTCTTC	CASRTGVSYNEQFF
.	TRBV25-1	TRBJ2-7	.	TGTGCCAGCAGTGTCCGTGGCGCAACCTACGAGCAGTACTTC	CASSVRGATYEQYF
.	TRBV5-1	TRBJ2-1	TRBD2	TGCGCCAGCAGCCCGGGGGGGGCAGGGTCTGCTGAGCAGTTCTTC	CASSPGGAGSAEQFF
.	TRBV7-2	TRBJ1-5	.	TGTGCCAGCAGCCTCACCATCAATCAGCCCCAGCATTTT	CASSLTINQPQHF
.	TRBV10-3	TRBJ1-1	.	TGTGCCACCCTGGAGGGGAACACTGAAGCTTTCTTT	CATLEGNTEAFF
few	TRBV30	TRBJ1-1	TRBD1	TGTGCCTGGGACAGGGGGAACACTGAAGCTTTCTTT	CAWDRGNTEAFF
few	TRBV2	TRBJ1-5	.	TGTGCCAGCAACACAGGTCATCTTCAGCCCCAGCATTTT	CASNTGHLQPQHF
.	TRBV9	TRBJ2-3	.	TGTGCCAGCGGGACGCGCACAGATACGCAGTATTTT	CASGTRTDTQYF
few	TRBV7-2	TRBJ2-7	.	TGTGCCAGCAGCCGGACCTCCTACGAGCAGTACTTC	CASSRTSYEQYF
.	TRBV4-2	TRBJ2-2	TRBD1	TGTGCCAGCAGCCGTTCAGGGGGCACCGGGGAGCTGTTTTTT	CASSRSGGTGELFF
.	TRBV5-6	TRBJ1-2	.	TGTGCCAGCAGCTGGGATATAGGGTCGTATGGCTACACCTTC	CASSWDIGSYGYTF
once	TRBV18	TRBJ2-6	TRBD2	TGTGCCAGCTCACTCACACGGGGGGCTGGGGCCAACGTCCTGACTTTC	CASSLTRGAGANVLTF
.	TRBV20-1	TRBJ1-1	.	TGCAGTCCTTCGGGGAAAGCTTTCTTT	CSPSGKAFF
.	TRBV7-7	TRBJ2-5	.	TGTGCTAGCAGCCCCCAATCTGGGAAGGAGACCCAGTACTTC	CASSPQSGKETQYF
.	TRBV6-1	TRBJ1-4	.	TGTGCCAGCATCCTGGGAGGGTGGAAAGATGAAAAACTGTTTTTT	CASILGGWKDEKLFF
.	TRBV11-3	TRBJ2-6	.	TGTGCCAGCAGCCTAATAGGGACACCGTCCTTGGGGGCCAACGTCCTGACTTTC	CASSLIGTPSLGANVLTF
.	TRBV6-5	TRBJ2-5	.	TGTGCCAGCAGACAAGAGACCCAGTACTTC	CASRQETQYF
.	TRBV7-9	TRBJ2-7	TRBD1	TGTGCCAGCAGCTCCTGGGACAGGGACTACGAGCAGTACTTC	CASSSWDRDYEQYF